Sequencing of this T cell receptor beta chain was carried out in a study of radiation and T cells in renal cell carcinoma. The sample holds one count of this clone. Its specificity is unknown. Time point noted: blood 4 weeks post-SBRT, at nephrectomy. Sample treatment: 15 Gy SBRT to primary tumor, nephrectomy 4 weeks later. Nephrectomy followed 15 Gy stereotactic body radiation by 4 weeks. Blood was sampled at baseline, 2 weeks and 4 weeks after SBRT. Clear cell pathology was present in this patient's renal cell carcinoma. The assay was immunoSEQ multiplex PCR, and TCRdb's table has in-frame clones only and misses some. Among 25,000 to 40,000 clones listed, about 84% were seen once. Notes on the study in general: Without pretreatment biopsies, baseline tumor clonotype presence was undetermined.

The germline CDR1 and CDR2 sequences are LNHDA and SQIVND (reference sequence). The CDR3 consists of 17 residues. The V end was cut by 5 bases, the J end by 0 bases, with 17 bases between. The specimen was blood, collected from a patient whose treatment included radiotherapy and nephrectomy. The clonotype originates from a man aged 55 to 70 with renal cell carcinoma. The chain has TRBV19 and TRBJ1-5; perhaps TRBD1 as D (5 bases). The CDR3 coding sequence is TGTGCCAGTAGTTCCCCCTCGGCGGGGGGTAGCAATCAGCCCCAGCATTTT. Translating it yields CASSSPSAGGSNQPQHF.